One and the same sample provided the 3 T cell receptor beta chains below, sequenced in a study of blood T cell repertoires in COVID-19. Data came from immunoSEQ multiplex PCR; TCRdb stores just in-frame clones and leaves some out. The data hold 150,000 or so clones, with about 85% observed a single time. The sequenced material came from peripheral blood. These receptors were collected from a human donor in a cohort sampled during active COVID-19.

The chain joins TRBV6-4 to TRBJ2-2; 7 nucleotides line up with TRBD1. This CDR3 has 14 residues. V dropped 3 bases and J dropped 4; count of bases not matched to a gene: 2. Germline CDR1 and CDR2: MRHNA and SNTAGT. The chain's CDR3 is CASSENRGTGELFF. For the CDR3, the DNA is TGTGCCAGCAGTGAAAACAGGGGCACCGGGGAGCTGTTTTTT.

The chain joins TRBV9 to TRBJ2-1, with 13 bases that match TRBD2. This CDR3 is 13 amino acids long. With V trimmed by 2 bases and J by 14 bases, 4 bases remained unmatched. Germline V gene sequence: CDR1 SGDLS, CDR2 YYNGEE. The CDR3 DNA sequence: TGTGCCAGCAGCGTTACCGGACTAGCGGGAGAGTTCTTC. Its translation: CASSVTGLAGEFF.

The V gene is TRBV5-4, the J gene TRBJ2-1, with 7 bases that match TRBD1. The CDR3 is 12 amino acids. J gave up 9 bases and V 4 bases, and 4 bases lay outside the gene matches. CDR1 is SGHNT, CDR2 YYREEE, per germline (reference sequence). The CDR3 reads CASSRDRVEQFF. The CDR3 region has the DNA TGTGCCAGCAGCCGAGACAGGGTTGAGCAGTTCTTC.